The clone carrying this TCR beta chain was recorded a few times. These data originate in a study of early T cells in non-severe SARS-CoV-2 infection. One entry per CDR3 protein, called by TCRdb with MiXCR from the 5' RACE reads. The sample includes some 57,000 distinct CDR3 sequences, approximately 10% of them seen just once. CDR3 length equals 15 residues. CDR1 and CDR2 (germline): MNHNS, SASEGT. V gave up 6 bases and J gave up 6 bases, with 18 bases separating them. Sequenced material: whole blood. J is TRBJ2-1 and V is TRBV6-1; D is uncertain. This TCR derives from an adult who was a healthcare worker with PCR-confirmed SARS-CoV-2 infection or an uninfected control (not recorded which). The CDR3 bases are TGTGCCAGCAGCTATGGTCCCGACAACACCAATGAGCAGTTCTTC. Amino acids: CASSYGPDNTNEQFF.